These T cell receptor beta chains were read from a single sample in a study of T cells in severe cutaneous drug reactions. Following a re-call of the multiplex PCR reads, TCRdb has one entry per CDR3 protein and lacks DNA. This repertoire includes approximately 9,700 distinct CDR3 sequences. What was sequenced was cells from a skin blister. These receptors were taken from a human donor with Stevens-Johnson syndrome, a severe cutaneous drug reaction. Both conserved end residues are part of each CDR3. Clone sizes are given selectively: once, few, many, or a class where the clone is expanded.

size	J	length	V	CDR3
-	TRBJ2-3	15	TRBV20-1	CSARGTTLLSDTQYF
-	TRBJ2-7	17	TRBV20-1	CSARDHGRAGGFYEQYF
medium-sized	TRBJ2-1	14	TRBV20-1	CSARYYGTSNEQFF
-	TRBJ2-1	14	TRBV29-1	CSVDGTSGSAGQFF
-	TRBJ2-1	14	TRBV29-1	CSVVNPGSYNEQFF
-	TRBJ1-4	14	TRBV4-1	CASSLYRGQEKLFF
-	TRBJ1-5	16	TRBV20-1	CSARDRGGYSNQPQHF
medium-sized	TRBJ1-2	13	TRBV20-1	CSAWDRAEYGYTF
-	TRBJ1-2	15	TRBV20-1	CSARDTGRGVDGYTF
-	TRBJ2-1	12	TRBV20-1	CSAADYLDEQFF
-	TRBJ2-7	14	TRBV20-1	CSARAGEPPYEQYF
-	TRBJ2-1	15	TRBV12-3/TRBV12-4	CASISSGSSYNEQFF
medium-sized	TRBJ2-1	18	TRBV20-1	CSARSQTLRLAGGYEQFF
medium-sized	TRBJ2-2	18	TRBV24-1	CATSDTGLAGAYTGELFF
medium-sized	TRBJ2-7	11	TRBV20-1	CSARQGRPQYF
-	TRBJ2-1	13	TRBV29-1	CSATTGLAYEQFF
-	TRBJ2-2	17	TRBV20-1	CSAYGTSGGAVGGELFF
-	TRBJ2-5	12	TRBV20-1	CSARDFAETQYF
-	TRBJ1-5	15	TRBV20-1	CSAGRLSGGVEPQHF
-	TRBJ2-7	15	TRBV12-3/TRBV12-4	CASSGTGDKLYEQYF
medium-sized	TRBJ2-1	15	TRBV20-1	CSAIPRLAPYNEQFF
-	TRBJ2-1	15	TRBV20-1	CSAASPVKNYNEQFF
-	TRBJ2-3	15	TRBV12-3/TRBV12-4	CASSLARGGADTQYF
-	TRBJ1-5	16	TRBV20-1	CSARDHSPNSNQPQHF
-	TRBJ1-2	11	TRBV29-1	CSVPENYGYTF
-	TRBJ2-3	16	TRBV4-2	CASSQDSSGRGDTQYF
-	TRBJ1-1	14	TRBV29-1	CSVGSDSRNTEAFF
-	TRBJ2-3	15	TRBV20-1	CSARGGTGRTDTQYF
-	TRBJ2-1	15	TRBV20-1	CSAIPSAGAGNEQFF
-	TRBJ2-5	14	TRBV6-6	CASAADGPSRSQYF
-	TRBJ1-5	12	TRBV20-1	CSVGTDDQPQHF
-	TRBJ2-6	13	TRBV29-1	CSVKSSGANVLTF
-	TRBJ2-1	17	TRBV20-1	CSARPATGLAIYNEQFF
-	TRBJ2-7	13	TRBV29-1	CSVLPGGKYEQYF